This TCR beta chain emerged from a study of OX40 agonist ivuxolimab in advanced cancers. CDR1 SGDLS and CDR2 YYNGEE come from the germline V gene. The germline V and J ends were trimmed by 0 bases and 9 bases, with 16 bases remaining between them. This CDR3 spans 15 amino acids. Generated by immunoSEQ multiplex PCR, the TCRdb table keeps only in-frame clones and is missing some. The sample comprises approximately 82,000 clones, 70% to 90% of which are singletons, and less than 12% rests with the top ten. Details on this clone: The antigen is unknown.

Regarding the study as a whole: Researchers did not determine the expanded peripheral T cells' antigen specificity.

Sample: CD4+ or CD8+ T cells sorted from blood, taken in a trial of the OX40 agonist ivuxolimab. This receptor was taken from an adult with an advanced solid tumor such as melanoma, head and neck, liver or kidney cancer. This chain connects TRBV9 to TRBJ2-1, with D possibly called TRBD1 or TRBD2 (6 bases each). In DNA, the CDR3 is TGTGCCAGCAGCGTAGCCCCCGCGAGGGGGGCTGAGCAGTTCTTC. Translating gives CASSVAPARGAEQFF.